This T cell receptor beta chain was sequenced for a study of blood T cell repertoires in COVID-19. About the study: There were acute and convalescent COVID-19 samples, and they came from the United States, Italy and Spain. In each case, the material was cDNA or gDNA derived from T cells, B-cell-depleted T cells, or PBMCs.

Patients in Seattle were enrolled during active infection, then followed longitudinally. Germline loops: CDR1 KGHDR, CDR2 SFDVKD. The CDR3 has 14 amino acids. Trimming removed 3 bases at V and 7 bases at J, with 12 bases between. Per the authors' pipeline: Amplifying reference gene primers gave estimates of nucleated cell counts. The method was immunoSEQ multiplex PCR; TCRdb's version includes in-frame clones alone and lacks a portion of them. The V and J calls and clone size were taken over from that table, and D and trimming were inferred from the DNA. Among some 40,000 clones listed, approximately 92% were seen once.

Sequences were obtained from peripheral blood. The TCR sequence derives from a man aged 45 to 65 with COVID-19, enrolled during active disease. This sequence joins TRBV24-1 and TRBJ2-1; D may be TRBD1 (6 bases). This CDR3 is CATSDNREANEQFF. DNA for the CDR3: TGTGCCACCAGTGATAACAGGGAAGCGAATGAGCAGTTCTTC.